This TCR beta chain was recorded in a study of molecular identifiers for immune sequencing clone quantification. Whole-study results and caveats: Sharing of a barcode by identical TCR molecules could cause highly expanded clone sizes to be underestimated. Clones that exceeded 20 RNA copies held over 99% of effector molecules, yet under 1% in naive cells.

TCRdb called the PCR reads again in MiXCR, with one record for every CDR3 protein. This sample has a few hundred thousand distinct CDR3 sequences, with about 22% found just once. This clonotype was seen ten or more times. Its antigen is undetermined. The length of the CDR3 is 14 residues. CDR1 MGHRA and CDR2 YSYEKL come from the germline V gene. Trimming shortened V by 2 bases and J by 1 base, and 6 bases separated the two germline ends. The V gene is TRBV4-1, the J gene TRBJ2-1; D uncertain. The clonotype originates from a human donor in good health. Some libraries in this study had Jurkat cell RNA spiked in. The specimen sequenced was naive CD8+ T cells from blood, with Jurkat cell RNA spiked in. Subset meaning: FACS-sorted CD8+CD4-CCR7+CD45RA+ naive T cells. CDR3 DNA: TGCGCCAGCAGCCAAAGTCCATCCTACAATGAGCAGTTCTTC. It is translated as CASSQSPSYNEQFF.